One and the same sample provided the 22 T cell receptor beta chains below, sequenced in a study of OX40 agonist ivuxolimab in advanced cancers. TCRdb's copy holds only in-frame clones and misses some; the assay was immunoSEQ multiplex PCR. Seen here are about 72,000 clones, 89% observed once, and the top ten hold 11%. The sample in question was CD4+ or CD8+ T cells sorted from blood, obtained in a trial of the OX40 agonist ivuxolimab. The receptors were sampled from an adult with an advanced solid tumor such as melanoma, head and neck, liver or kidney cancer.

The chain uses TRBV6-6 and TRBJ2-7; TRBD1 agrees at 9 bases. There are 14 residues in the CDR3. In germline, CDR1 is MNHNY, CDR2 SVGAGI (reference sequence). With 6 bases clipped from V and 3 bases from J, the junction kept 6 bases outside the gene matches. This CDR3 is CASSRSTGGYEQYF. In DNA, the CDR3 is TGTGCCAGCAGCCGATCGACAGGGGGCTACGAGCAGTACTTC.

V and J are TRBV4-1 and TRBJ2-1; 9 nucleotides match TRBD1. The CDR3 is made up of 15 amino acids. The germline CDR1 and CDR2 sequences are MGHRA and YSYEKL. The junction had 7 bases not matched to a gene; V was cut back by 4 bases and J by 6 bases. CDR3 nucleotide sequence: TGCGCCAGCAGCCTACCCGGGACAGGGACCAATGAGCAGTTCTTC. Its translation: CASSLPGTGTNEQFF.

CDR3 sequence reads: CASSLLGGELFF. CDR3 nucleotide sequence: TGTGCCAGCAGCTTGTTGGGCGGGGAGCTGTTTTTT. The chain employs TRBV7-3 and TRBJ2-2; no definite D call. Germline V gene sequence: CDR1 SGHTA, CDR2 FQGTGA. The CDR3 contains 12 residues. V was trimmed by 3 bases and J by 7 bases, leaving 6 bases between them.

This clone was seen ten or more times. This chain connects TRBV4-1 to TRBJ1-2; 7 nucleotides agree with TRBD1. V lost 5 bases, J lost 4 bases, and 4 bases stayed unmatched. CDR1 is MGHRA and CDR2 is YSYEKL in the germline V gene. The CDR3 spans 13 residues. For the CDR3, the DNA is TGCGCCAGCAGCTTACAGGGGAGCTATGGCTACACCTTC. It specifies CASSLQGSYGYTF.

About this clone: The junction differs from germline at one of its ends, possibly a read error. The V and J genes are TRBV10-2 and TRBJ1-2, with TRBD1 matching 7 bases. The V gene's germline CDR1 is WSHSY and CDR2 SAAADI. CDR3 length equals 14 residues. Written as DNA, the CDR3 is TGCGCCTGCAGAAAACGACAGGGAGGCTATGGCTACACCTTC. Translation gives CACRKRQGGYGYTF.

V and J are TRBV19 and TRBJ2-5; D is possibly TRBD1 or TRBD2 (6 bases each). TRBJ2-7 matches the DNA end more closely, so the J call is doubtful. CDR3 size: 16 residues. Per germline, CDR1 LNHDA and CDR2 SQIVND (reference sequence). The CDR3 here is CASSILVGGGSYEQYF. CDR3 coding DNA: TGTGCCAGTAGTATACTGGTAGGAGGGGGCTCCTACGAGCAGTACTTC.

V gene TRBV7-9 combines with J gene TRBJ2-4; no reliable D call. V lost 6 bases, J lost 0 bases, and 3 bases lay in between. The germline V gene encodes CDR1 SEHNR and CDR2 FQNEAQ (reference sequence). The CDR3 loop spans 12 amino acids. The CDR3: CASSKAKNIQYF. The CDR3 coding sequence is TGTGCCAGCAGTAAAGCCAAAAACATTCAGTACTTC.

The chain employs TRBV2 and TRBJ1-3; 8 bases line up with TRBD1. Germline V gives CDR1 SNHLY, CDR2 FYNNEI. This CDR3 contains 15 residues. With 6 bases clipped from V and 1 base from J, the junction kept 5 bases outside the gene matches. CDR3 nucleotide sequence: TGTGCCAGCAGGCCGGACAGGGCTTCTGGAAACACCATATATTTT. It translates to CASRPDRASGNTIYF.

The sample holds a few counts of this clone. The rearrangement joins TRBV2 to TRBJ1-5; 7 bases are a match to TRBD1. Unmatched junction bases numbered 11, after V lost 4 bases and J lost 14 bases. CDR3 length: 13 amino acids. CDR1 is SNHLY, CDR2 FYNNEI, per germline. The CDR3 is CASSGDSPRVKHF. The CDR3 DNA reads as TGTGCCAGCAGTGGGGACAGTCCCAGGGTGAAGCATTTT.

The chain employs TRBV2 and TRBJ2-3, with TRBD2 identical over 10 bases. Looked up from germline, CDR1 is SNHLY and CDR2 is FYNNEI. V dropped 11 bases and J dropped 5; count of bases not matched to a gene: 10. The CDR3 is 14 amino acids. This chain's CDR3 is CAGGLGTSEDTQYF. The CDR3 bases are TGTGCCGGAGGGCTGGGGACTAGCGAAGATACGCAGTATTTT.

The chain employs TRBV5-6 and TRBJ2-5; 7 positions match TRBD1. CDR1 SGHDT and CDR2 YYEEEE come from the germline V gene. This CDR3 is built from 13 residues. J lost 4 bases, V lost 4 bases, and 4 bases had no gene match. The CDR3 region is CASSTGQRETQYF. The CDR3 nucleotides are TGTGCCAGCAGCACGGGACAGCGAGAGACCCAGTACTTC.

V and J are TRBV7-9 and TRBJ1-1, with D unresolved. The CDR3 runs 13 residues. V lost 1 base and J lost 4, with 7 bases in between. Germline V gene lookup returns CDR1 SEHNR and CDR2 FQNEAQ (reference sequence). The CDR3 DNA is TGTGCCAGCAGCTTAGAGTTAGGCACTGAAGCTTTCTTT. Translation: CASSLELGTEAFF. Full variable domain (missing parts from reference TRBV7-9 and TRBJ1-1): DTGVSQNPRHKITKRGQNVTFRCDPISEHNRLYWYRQTLGQGPEFLTYFQNEAQLEKSRLLSDRFSAERPKGSFSTLEIQRTEQGDSAMYLCASSLELGTEAFFGQGTRLTVV.

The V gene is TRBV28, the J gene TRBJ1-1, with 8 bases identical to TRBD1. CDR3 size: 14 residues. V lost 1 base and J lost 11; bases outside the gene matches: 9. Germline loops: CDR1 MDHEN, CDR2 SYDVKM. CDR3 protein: CASSLYLGQGAAFF. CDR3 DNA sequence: TGTGCCAGCAGTTTATATCTGGGCCAGGGGGCCGCTTTCTTT. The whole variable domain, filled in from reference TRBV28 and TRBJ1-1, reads DVKVTQSSRYLVKRTGEKVFLECVQDMDHENMFWYRQDPGLGLRLIYFSYDVKMKEKGDIPEGYSVSREKKERFSLILESASTNQTSMYLCASSLYLGQGAAFFGQGTRLTVV.

CDR3 sequence (DNA): TGTGCCAGCAGCTTAGATTACAGGGAAGGGCAGTACTTC. As protein: CASSLDYREGQYF. V is TRBV7-8 and J is TRBJ2-5; weak D call: TRBD1 (6 bases). Trimming cost V 1 base and J 11 bases, with 14 bases left between them. The CDR3 loop spans 13 amino acids. CDR1 and CDR2 (germline): SGHVS, FQNEAQ.

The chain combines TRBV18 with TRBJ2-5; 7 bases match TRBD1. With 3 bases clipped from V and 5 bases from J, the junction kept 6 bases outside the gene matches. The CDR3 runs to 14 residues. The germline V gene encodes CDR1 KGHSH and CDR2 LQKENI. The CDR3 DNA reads TGTGCCAGCTCACCGGGCAGGGGGAAGGAGACCCAGTACTTC. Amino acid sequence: CASSPGRGKETQYF. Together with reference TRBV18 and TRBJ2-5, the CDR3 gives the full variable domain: NAGVMQNPRHLVRRRGQEARLRCSPMKGHSHVYWYRQLPEEGLKFMVYLQKENIIDESGMPKERFSAEFPKEGPSILRIQQVVRGDSAAYFCASSPGRGKETQYFGPGTRLLVL.

The CDR3 DNA is TGTGCCAGTAGTATCCATAGGCCAGGGGGCTTGAAGAATGAGCAGTTCTTC. It specifies CASSIHRPGGLKNEQFF. This chain links TRBV19 with TRBJ2-1, with 8 bases that match TRBD1. Trimming cost V 3 bases and J 7 bases; bases outside gene matches: 14. This CDR3 region has 17 residues. The germline gives CDR1 LNHDA, CDR2 SQIVND (reference sequence).

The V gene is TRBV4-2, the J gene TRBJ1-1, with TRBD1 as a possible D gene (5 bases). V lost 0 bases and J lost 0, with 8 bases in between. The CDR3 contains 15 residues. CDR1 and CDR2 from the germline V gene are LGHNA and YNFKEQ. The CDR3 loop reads CASSQDQGLNTEAFF. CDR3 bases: TGTGCCAGCAGCCAAGACCAGGGCTTGAACACTGAAGCTTTCTTT.

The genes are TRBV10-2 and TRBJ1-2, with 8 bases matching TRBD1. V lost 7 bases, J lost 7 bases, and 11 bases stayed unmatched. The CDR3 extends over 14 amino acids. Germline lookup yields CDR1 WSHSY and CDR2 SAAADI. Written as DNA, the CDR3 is TGCGCCAGCACCCCCCAGGACAGGGCAGGTGGCTACACCTTC. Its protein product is CASTPQDRAGGYTF.

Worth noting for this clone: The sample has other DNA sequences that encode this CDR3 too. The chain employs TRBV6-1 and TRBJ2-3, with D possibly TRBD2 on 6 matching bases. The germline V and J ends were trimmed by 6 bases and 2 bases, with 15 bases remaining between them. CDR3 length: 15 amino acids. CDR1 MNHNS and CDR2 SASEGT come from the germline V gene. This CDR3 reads CASSLGAGTTDTQYF. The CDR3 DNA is TGTGCCAGCAGCCTAGGGGCGGGGACCACAGATACGCAGTATTTT.

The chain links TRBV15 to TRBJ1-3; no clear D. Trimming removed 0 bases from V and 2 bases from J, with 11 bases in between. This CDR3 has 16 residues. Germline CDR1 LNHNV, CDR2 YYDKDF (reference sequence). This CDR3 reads CATSRERSATGNTIYF. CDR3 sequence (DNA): TGTGCCACCAGCAGAGAACGGTCAGCGACTGGAAACACCATATATTTT.

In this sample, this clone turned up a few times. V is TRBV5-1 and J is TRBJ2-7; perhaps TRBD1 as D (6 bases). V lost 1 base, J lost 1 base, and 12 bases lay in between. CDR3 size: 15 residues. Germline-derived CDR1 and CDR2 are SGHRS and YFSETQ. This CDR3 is CASSLRTAPSYEQYF. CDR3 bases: TGCGCCAGCAGCTTGAGGACAGCGCCTTCCTACGAGCAGTACTTC.

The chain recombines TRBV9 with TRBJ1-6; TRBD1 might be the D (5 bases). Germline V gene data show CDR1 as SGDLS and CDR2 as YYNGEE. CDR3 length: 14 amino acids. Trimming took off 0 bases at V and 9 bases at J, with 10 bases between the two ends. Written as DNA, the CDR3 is TGTGCCAGCAGCGTAGGTGGCAGGGTTTCACCCCTCCACTTT. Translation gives CASSVGGRVSPLHF.